These T cell receptor beta chains were read from a single sample in a study of blood T cell repertoires in COVID-19. Sequencing used immunoSEQ multiplex PCR; TCRdb keeps in-frame clones, though not all of them. The sample yields 200,000 to 250,000 clones, 70% to 90% seen once. Source material: peripheral blood. The receptor set was obtained from a man aged 55 to 69 with acute or convalescent COVID-19. Each CDR3 is given with its conserved first and last residue. The D gene is left open where the match is weak. A clone size is listed for some rows: how often the clone was seen (once, few, many), or a class if it is expanded.

d_call clone_size j_call v_call cdr3_nt cdr3_aa
TRBD2 NA TRBJ2-7 TRBV11-2 TGTGCCAGCAGCCCCCGTGGTGCTAGCGGGGTGTACGAGCAGTACTTC CASSPRGASGVYEQYF
NA few TRBJ1-2 TRBV5-1 TGCGCCAGCAGCCTTGGCGGGGGCTATGGCTACACCTTC CASSLGGGYGYTF
NA NA TRBJ2-7 TRBV9 TGTGCCAGCAGCGTAGGTCACAACTACGAGCAGTACTTC CASSVGHNYEQYF
TRBD1 NA TRBJ2-7 TRBV5-1 TGCGCCAGCAGCTTGGGACAGGGGGTAAGATTGGTTTCCTACGAGCAGTACTTC CASSLGQGVRLVSYEQYF
NA NA TRBJ2-6 TRBV29-1 TGCAGCGTTGAGGCGGATTTTAGCTCTGGGGCCAACGTCCTGACTTTC CSVEADFSSGANVLTF
NA NA TRBJ2-1 TRBV2 TGTGCCAGCAGTGAAGTCGGGGTTCAGGATGAGCAGTTCTTC CASSEVGVQDEQFF
TRBD2 NA TRBJ2-7 TRBV2 TGTGCCTCGGGGACCTTCGGGACTAGCGGGGAATGGGTGCAGTACTTC CASGTFGTSGEWVQYF
TRBD2 NA TRBJ2-7 TRBV7-2 TGTGCCAGCAGCTTAGTGGGGGTAGCGGGGGCACCTTACGAGCAGTACTTC CASSLVGVAGAPYEQYF
NA NA TRBJ1-5 TRBV6-5 TGTGCCAGCAGAACAGGAAATCAGCCCCAGCATTTT CASRTGNQPQHF
NA NA TRBJ1-1 TRBV28 TGTGCCAGCAGACGACAGGTCCTGAACACTGAAGCTTTCTTT CASRRQVLNTEAFF
NA once TRBJ2-5 TRBV18 TGTGCCAGCTCCCTTCGGGGGAAAGAGACCCAGTACTTC CASSLRGKETQYF
NA NA TRBJ1-6 TRBV6-2/TRBV6-3 TGTGCCAGCAGTTACCTTCCGAACCAACTCATCCAACCCCTCCACTTT CASSYLPNQLIQPLHF
TRBD2 NA TRBJ2-1 TRBV5-1 TGCGCCAGCAGCTTTACTAGCGGGGGATACAATGAGCAGTTCTTC CASSFTSGGYNEQFF
TRBD1 NA TRBJ2-5 TRBV4-2 TGTGCCAGCAGCCAAGCCAGGGGGCTGGGGGAGACCCAGTACTTC CASSQARGLGETQYF
TRBD1 NA TRBJ2-5 TRBV28 TGTGCCAGCAGCCCGGGACAGGGGGCGTATGAGACCCAGTACTTC CASSPGQGAYETQYF
NA NA TRBJ2-7 TRBV11-2 TGTGCCAGCAGCGCCCCGGACAGACGTCATCACTTC CASSAPDRRHHF
TRBD2 NA TRBJ2-1 TRBV6-5 TGTGCCAGCAGCCTGAGGATCACTAGCGCCCGAGTCTTC CASSLRITSARVF
TRBD2 NA TRBJ2-1 TRBV29-1 TGCAGCGTGGCGAGCGGGGGGGCTGGAAATGAGCAGTTCTTC CSVASGGAGNEQFF
NA NA TRBJ1-6 TRBV7-3 TGTGCCAGCAGCTTAGCCGGGGTCCGGTCACCCCTCCACTTT CASSLAGVRSPLHF
TRBD2 once TRBJ2-3 TRBV15 TGTGCCACCAGCAGAGACAGGACCGGGGGGTGGGGAGATACGCAGTATTTT CATSRDRTGGWGDTQYF
TRBD1 NA TRBJ1-2 TRBV18 TGTGCCAGCTCACCGACGGACAGGGTGGCCTATGGCTACACCTTC CASSPTDRVAYGYTF
TRBD2 NA TRBJ2-3 TRBV6-5 TGTGCCAGCAGTTGGACTAGCGGGGAAGATACGCAGTATTTT CASSWTSGEDTQYF
TRBD1 NA TRBJ2-1 TRBV5-1 TGCGCCAGCAGCCAGACAGGGGGCTCCTACAATGAGCAGTTCTTC CASSQTGGSYNEQFF
NA NA TRBJ2-1 TRBV11-3 TGTGCCAGCAGCCCACCGGGGGTTACCAACAATGAGCAGTTCTTC CASSPPGVTNNEQFF
TRBD2 once TRBJ2-2 TRBV9 TGTGCCAGCAGCCCACGCGGGGGGGGAAGCACCGGGGAGCTGTTTTTT CASSPRGGGSTGELFF
NA NA TRBJ2-5 TRBV5-1 TGCGCCAGCAGCCTCTCCGGGTACGGAGGGGAGACCCAGTACTTC CASSLSGYGGETQYF
TRBD1 NA TRBJ1-5 TRBV28 TGTGCCAGCAGTTCTCCGGGACAGGGGGCCCAATCGCCCCAGCATTTT CASSSPGQGAQSPQHF
TRBD2 NA TRBJ2-1 TRBV27 TGTGCCAGCAGTCGCGAGCGGGGTGTTTACAATGAGCAGTTCTTC CASSRERGVYNEQFF
TRBD1 NA TRBJ1-5 TRBV5-6 TGTGCCAGCAGCTTGGCCGGGACAGACCTCAGCAATCAGCCCCAGCATTTT CASSLAGTDLSNQPQHF
TRBD1 NA TRBJ1-2 TRBV7-2 TGTGCCAGCAGCTTAGGGGGGACAGGGGGCGCGAATGGCTACACCTTC CASSLGGTGGANGYTF
NA NA TRBJ1-5 TRBV28 TGTGCCAGCAGTTTTGGTGCCCGGGGTTATAGCAATCAGCCCCAGCATTTT CASSFGARGYSNQPQHF
TRBD1 NA TRBJ2-2 TRBV3-1/TRBV3-2 TGTGCCAGCAGCCAAGACATAGGCTTTTGGCAGGGGGCGGCCGGGGAGCTGTTTTTT CASSQDIGFWQGAAGELFF
NA NA TRBJ1-5 TRBV27 TGTGCCAGCAGTTTATCGCAAAATGCACTATATAGCAATCAGCCCCAGCATTTT CASSLSQNALYSNQPQHF
NA NA TRBJ1-5 TRBV19 TGTGCCAGTAGTATAGGTGGGACGGTGGGGGGGCAGCCCCAGCATTTT CASSIGGTVGGQPQHF
NA NA TRBJ2-3 TRBV18 TGTGCCAGCTCACCGGCTAGCGTGGATACGCAGTATTTT CASSPASVDTQYF
TRBD1 NA TRBJ1-4 TRBV27 TGTGCCAGCAGTTTAGGGGGACAGTCTTGGGAAAAACTGTTTTTT CASSLGGQSWEKLFF
TRBD1 NA TRBJ2-2 TRBV30 TGTGCCTGGAGTCTAGACAGGGGGAACACCGGGGAGCTGTTTTTT CAWSLDRGNTGELFF
TRBD2 NA TRBJ2-7 TRBV18 TGTGCCAGCTCACCCGCCGGGGGGGCCTTATCCTACGAGCAGTACTTC CASSPAGGALSYEQYF
NA NA TRBJ2-4 TRBV13 TGTGCCAGCAGCTTAGTTCGGCAGGGACTAGCCAAAAACATTCAGTACTTC CASSLVRQGLAKNIQYF
TRBD1 NA TRBJ2-7 TRBV6-6 TGTGCCAGCAGCCCAAGACAGGGGGCTGCCTACGAGCAGTACTTC CASSPRQGAAYEQYF
NA many TRBJ1-1 TRBV6-5 TGTGCCAGCACCCCCCCGGGGCGGGATGAAGCTTTCTTT CASTPPGRDEAFF
TRBD1 NA TRBJ1-2 TRBV18 TGTGCCAGCTCTACAGGGGCTTCGGGAATAAACTATGGCTACACCTTC CASSTGASGINYGYTF
NA NA TRBJ2-2 TRBV5-1 TGCGCCACTAGGACAGCACCAAGCTGGAACACCGGGGAGCTGTTTTTT CATRTAPSWNTGELFF
TRBD1 NA TRBJ2-7 TRBV30 TGTGCCTGGAGCGGACAGGTCTCCTACGAGCAGTACTTC CAWSGQVSYEQYF
NA NA TRBJ1-6 TRBV4-3 TGCGCCAGCAGCCCCGGCAGGGCCCGTTATTCACCCCTCCACTTT CASSPGRARYSPLHF
TRBD1 NA TRBJ1-2 TRBV3-1/TRBV3-2 TGTGCCAGCAGCCAAGACAGGGGGAAAGGTGGCTACACCTTC CASSQDRGKGGYTF
NA NA TRBJ1-3 TRBV25-1 TGTGCCAGCAGTAGATCAGGGACTGGAAACACCATATATTTT CASSRSGTGNTIYF
NA NA TRBJ2-1 TRBV27 TGTGCCAGCAGTTTATCGTCGCACAGTAATGAGCAGTTCTTC CASSLSSHSNEQFF
TRBD1 NA TRBJ1-1 TRBV27 TGTGCCAGCAGCAGACAGGGTGGCAACACTGAAGCTTTCTTT CASSRQGGNTEAFF
TRBD1 NA TRBJ2-5 TRBV19 TGTGCCAGTAGTTCCGGGACAGGGGTGGCAGAGACCCAGTACTTC CASSSGTGVAETQYF
TRBD1 once TRBJ1-1 TRBV19 TGTGCCAGTAGTTCACAGGGGGCAGCAACTTTCTTT CASSSQGAATFF
TRBD1 NA TRBJ2-6 TRBV11-2 TGTGCCAGCAGCTTGTGGACAGGAACGTCTGGGGCCAACGTCCTGACTTTC CASSLWTGTSGANVLTF
TRBD1 once TRBJ2-5 TRBV5-1 TGCGCCAGCAGCTCCCGGGACAGGGACGAGACCCAGTACTTC CASSSRDRDETQYF
TRBD1 NA TRBJ2-1 TRBV7-9 TGTGCCAGCAGCCCTTGGACAGGGTCGAATGAGCAGTTCTTC CASSPWTGSNEQFF
NA NA TRBJ1-2 TRBV9 TGTGCCAGCAGCGTAGATCCTCGGGATGGCTACACCTTC CASSVDPRDGYTF
TRBD1 once TRBJ2-5 TRBV5-4 TGTGCCAGCAGCACGGGACAGTCCCAAGAGACCCAGTACTTC CASSTGQSQETQYF
NA NA TRBJ1-5 TRBV28 TGTGCCAGCAGCCCGAGGCCCGACGTTTTCCAGCATTTT CASSPRPDVFQHF